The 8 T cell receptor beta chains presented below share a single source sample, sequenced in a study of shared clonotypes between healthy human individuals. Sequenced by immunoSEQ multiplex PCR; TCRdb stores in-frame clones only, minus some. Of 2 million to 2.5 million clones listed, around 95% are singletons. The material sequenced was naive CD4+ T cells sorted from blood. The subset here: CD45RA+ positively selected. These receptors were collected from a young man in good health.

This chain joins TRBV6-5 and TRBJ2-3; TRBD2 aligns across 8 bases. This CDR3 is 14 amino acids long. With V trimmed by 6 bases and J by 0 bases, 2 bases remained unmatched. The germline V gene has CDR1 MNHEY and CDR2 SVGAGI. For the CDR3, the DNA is TGTGCCAGCAGCGCTAGCGGGAGCACAGATACGCAGTATTTT. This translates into CASSASGSTDTQYF.

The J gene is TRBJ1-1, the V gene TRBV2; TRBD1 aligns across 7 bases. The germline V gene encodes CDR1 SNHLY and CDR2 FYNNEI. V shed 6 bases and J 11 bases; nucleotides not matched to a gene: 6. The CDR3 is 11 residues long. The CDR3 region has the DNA TGTGCCAGCAGCACAGGGGCTTTCGCTTTCTTT. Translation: CASSTGAFAFF.

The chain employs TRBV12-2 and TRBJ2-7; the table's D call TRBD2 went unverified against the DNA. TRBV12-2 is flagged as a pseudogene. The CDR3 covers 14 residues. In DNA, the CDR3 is TGTGCAAGTCGCTTTCTCAGCGGGTCCTACGAGCAGTACTTC. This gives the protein CASRFLSGSYEQYF.

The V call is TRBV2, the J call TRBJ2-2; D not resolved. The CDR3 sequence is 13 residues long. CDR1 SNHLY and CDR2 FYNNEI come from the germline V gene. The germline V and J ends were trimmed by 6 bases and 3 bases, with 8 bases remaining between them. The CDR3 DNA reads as TGTGCCAGCAGGACCACAGACACCGGGGAGCTGTTTTTT. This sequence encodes CASRTTDTGELFF.

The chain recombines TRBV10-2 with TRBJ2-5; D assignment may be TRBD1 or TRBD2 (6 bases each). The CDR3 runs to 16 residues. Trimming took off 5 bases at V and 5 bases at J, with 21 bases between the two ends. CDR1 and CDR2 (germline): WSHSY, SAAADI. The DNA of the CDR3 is TGCGCCAGCAGTTGGACGGGGGCGGGGACGGGCGAGACCCAGTACTTC. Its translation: CASSWTGAGTGETQYF.

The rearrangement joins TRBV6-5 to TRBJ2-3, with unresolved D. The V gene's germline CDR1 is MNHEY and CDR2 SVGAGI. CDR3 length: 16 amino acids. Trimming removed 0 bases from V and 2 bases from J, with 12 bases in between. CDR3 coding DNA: TGTGCCAGCAGTTACTCGATAGGTCAGGCCACAGATACGCAGTATTTT. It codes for CASSYSIGQATDTQYF.

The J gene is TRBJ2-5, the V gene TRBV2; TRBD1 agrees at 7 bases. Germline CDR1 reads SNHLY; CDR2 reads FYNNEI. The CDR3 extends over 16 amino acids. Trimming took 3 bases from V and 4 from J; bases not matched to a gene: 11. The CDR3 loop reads CASSESMAAGGETQYF. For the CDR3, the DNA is TGTGCCAGCAGTGAGAGTATGGCCGCAGGGGGAGAGACCCAGTACTTC.

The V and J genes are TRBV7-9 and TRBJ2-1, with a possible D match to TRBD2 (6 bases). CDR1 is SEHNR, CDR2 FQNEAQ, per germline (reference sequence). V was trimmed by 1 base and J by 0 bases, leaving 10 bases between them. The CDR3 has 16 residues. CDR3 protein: CASSLEAGSSYNEQFF. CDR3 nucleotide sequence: TGTGCCAGCAGCTTAGAGGCCGGGAGCTCCTACAATGAGCAGTTCTTC. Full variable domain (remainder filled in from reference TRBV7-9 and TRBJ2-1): DTGVSQNPRHKITKRGQNVTFRCDPISEHNRLYWYRQTLGQGPEFLTYFQNEAQLEKSRLLSDRFSAERPKGSFSTLEIQRTEQGDSAMYLCASSLEAGSSYNEQFFGPGTRLTVL.